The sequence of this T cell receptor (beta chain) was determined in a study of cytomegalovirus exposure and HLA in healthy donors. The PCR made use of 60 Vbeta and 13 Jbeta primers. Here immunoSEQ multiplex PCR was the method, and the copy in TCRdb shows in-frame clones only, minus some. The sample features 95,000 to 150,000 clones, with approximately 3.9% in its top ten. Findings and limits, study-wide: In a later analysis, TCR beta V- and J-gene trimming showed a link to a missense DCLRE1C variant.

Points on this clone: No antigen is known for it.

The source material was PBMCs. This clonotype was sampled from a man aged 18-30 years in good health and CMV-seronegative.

CDR3 nucleotide sequence: TGTGCCAGTAGTAACTCCCACCGGAACACTGAAGCTTTCTTT. Amino acids: CASSNSHRNTEAFF. The V and J genes are TRBV19 and TRBJ1-1, with no clear D. Germline V CDR1 and CDR2: LNHDA, SQIVND (reference sequence). V was trimmed by 4 bases and J by 1 base, leaving 10 bases between them. The CDR3 is 14 amino acids.